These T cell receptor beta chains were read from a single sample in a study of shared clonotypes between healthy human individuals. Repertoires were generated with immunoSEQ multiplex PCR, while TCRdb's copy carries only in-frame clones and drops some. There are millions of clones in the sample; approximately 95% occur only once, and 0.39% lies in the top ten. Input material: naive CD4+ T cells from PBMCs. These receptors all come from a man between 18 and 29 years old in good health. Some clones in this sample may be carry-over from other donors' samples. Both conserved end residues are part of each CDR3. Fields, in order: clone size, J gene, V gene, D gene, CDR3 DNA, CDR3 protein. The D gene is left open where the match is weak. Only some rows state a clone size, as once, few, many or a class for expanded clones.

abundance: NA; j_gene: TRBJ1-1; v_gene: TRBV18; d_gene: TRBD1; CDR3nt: TGTGCCAGCTCACCAGGGTTTACAGGGGGCTTGGATGAAGCTTTCTTT; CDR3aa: CASSPGFTGGLDEAFF
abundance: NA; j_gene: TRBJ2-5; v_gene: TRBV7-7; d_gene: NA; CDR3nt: TGTGCCAGCAGCTTAGGCCCGGACGGGGAGACCCAGTACTTC; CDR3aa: CASSLGPDGETQYF
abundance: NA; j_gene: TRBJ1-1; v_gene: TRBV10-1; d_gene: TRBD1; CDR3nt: TGCGCCAGCAGCAGAGGGGGCAGCACTGAAGCTTTCTTT; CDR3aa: CASSRGGSTEAFF
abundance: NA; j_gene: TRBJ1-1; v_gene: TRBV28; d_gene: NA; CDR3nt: TGTGCCAGCAGTTCAGCTGGACCCGAGGGTTGGGAAGCTTTCTTT; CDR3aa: CASSSAGPEGWEAFF
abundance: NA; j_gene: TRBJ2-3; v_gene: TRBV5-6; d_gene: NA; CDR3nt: TGTGCCAGCAGCCGCAGACAGGGAGGGTACACAGATACGCAGTATTTT; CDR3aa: CASSRRQGGYTDTQYF
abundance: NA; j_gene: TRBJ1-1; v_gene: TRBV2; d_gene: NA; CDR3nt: TGTGCCAGCAGAACCCAGAGGGGGACTGAAGCTTTCTTT; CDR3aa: CASRTQRGTEAFF
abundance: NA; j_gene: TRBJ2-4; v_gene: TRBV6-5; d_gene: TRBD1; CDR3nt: TGTGCCAGCAGTATGACAGGGAACATTCAGTACTTC; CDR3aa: CASSMTGNIQYF
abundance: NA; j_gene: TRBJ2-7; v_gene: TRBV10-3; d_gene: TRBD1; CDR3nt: TGTGCCACCATAGCGAGGGGGCAGGGGCCCTACGAGCAGTACTTC; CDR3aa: CATIARGQGPYEQYF
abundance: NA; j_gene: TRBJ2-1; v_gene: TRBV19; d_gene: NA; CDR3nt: TGTGCCAGTAGCTTCTCGAGGGCCCCCTACAATGAGCAGTTCTTC; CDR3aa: CASSFSRAPYNEQFF
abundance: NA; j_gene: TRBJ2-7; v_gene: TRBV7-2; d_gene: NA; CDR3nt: TGTGCCAGCAGCTTAGACCAGCTTAGCTCCTACGAGCAGTACTTC; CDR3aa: CASSLDQLSSYEQYF
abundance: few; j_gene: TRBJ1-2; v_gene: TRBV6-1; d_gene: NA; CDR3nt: TGTGCCAGCAGTGGAAACAGGGATTGGCCTAGGGGCTACACCTTC; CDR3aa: CASSGNRDWPRGYTF
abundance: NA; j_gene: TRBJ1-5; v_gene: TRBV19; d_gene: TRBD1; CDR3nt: TGTGCCAGTAGCCTGGACAGGGCATGGAATCAGCCCCAGCATTTT; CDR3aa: CASSLDRAWNQPQHF
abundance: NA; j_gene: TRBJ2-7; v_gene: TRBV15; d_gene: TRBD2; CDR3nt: TGTGCCACCAGCAGAGATAGTACTAGCGGGAGTTACGAGCAGTACTTC; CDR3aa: CATSRDSTSGSYEQYF
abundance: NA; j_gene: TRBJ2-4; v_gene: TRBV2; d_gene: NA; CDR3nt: TGTGCCAGCAGTTTCTCGTATGACCCTCTAGCCAAAAACATTCAGTACTTC; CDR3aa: CASSFSYDPLAKNIQYF
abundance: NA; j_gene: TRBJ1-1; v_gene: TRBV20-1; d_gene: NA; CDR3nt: TGCAGTGCACGGGACTCCACTGAAGCTTTCTTT; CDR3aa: CSARDSTEAFF
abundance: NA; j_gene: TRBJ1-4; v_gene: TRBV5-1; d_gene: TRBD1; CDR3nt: TGCGCCAGCAGCTACGGGACAGGGAGTAATGAAAAACTGTTTTTT; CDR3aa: CASSYGTGSNEKLFF
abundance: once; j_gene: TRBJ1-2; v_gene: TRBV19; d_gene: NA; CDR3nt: TGTGCCAGTAGTATAGGAACAGGTCCTCCTAACTATGGCTACACCTTC; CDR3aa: CASSIGTGPPNYGYTF
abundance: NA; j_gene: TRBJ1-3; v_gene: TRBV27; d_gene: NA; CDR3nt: TGTGCCAGCAAGCTACAGGGAGCTGGAAACACCATATATTTT; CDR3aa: CASKLQGAGNTIYF